This is a list of T cell receptor beta chains from one sample in a study of memory CD4+ T cells and cytomegalovirus serostatus. Produced via immunoSEQ multiplex PCR; TCRdb's table is partial and in-frame only. This table holds under 85,000 clones, under 80% found once. The specimen sequenced was memory CD4+ T cells from blood. Receptors were obtained from an adult in good health and CMV-seropositive. The CDR3 runs from the conserved cysteine through the conserved F or W. The order of the fields is clone size, D gene, J gene, V gene, CDR3 DNA, CDR3 protein. D genes are given only for firm matches. Some rows have no size entry. The others give once, few or many, or a class for an expanded clone.

>NA|NA|TRBJ2-5|TRBV18
TGTGCCAGCTCACCACCCGGCGACCGGCTCACGGAGACCCAGTACTTC
CASSPPGDRLTETQYF
>few|NA|TRBJ1-5|TRBV25-1
TGTGCCAGCAGTTCGGAGGCCAGCAATCAGCCCCAGCATTTT
CASSSEASNQPQHF
>NA|NA|TRBJ1-1|TRBV19
TGTGCCAGTAGTGGAGACCTCGGACAGTTGAACACTGAAGCTTTCTTT
CASSGDLGQLNTEAFF
>NA|TRBD2|TRBJ2-7|TRBV27
TGTGCCAGCAGTCAGGGACTAGCGGGGGGGCGGCAGCAGTACTTC
CASSQGLAGGRQQYF
>NA|NA|TRBJ2-4|TRBV6-5
TGTGCCAGCAGACAGGGTCTACAAGACATTCAGTACTTC
CASRQGLQDIQYF
>NA|NA|TRBJ2-3|TRBV4-1
TGCGCCAGCAGCCAAGGCCCCCGTCGGGCAGATACGCAGTATTTT
CASSQGPRRADTQYF
>NA|NA|TRBJ1-2|TRBV5-4
TGTGCCAGCAGCCGTGACATACTTAACCGGGGCTACACCTTC
CASSRDILNRGYTF
>NA|NA|TRBJ1-5|TRBV27
TGTGCCAGCAGTGATAGCAATCAGCCCCAGCATTTT
CASSDSNQPQHF
>NA|NA|TRBJ2-2|TRBV29-1
TGCAGCGGAGGTACGAACACCGGGGAGCTGTTTTTT
CSGGTNTGELFF
>few|TRBD2|TRBJ2-1|TRBV11-3
TGTGCCAGCAGCTCGGAACTAGCGGGCGTAGGTGCGTATGAGCAGTTCTTC
CASSSELAGVGAYEQFF
>once|TRBD2|TRBJ2-1|TRBV10-3
TGTGCCATCAGTGGGGGAGGGTCCGTCTACAATGAGCAGTTCTTC
CAISGGGSVYNEQFF
>NA|NA|TRBJ2-1|TRBV29-1
TGCAGCGTTGTTCCGGAAACCGACTTTATTTTGAATGAGCAGTTCTTC
CSVVPETDFILNEQFF
>NA|NA|TRBJ1-4|TRBV27
TGTGCCAGCAGTAACCCGGACATTAAGGTTTTT
CASSNPDIKVF
>few|TRBD1|TRBJ2-1|TRBV2
TGTGCCAGCAGCCGGGACAGGACCCATGGTGAGCAGTTCTTC
CASSRDRTHGEQFF
>NA|NA|TRBJ1-2|TRBV28
TGTGCCAGCAGTTTAGGACTCACTAACTATGGCTACACCTTC
CASSLGLTNYGYTF
>NA|NA|TRBJ1-5|TRBV6-5
TGTGCCAGCAGTTCTCAGGTGACGGACGATCAGCCCCAGCATTTT
CASSSQVTDDQPQHF
>NA|TRBD1|TRBJ1-2|TRBV4-2
TGTGCCAGCAGCTTAACACAGGGGGCGGATGGCTACACCTTC
CASSLTQGADGYTF
>NA|TRBD1|TRBJ2-1|TRBV15
TGTGCCACCAGCATCCACCTACAGGGGAACAATGAGCAGTTCTTC
CATSIHLQGNNEQFF
>NA|TRBD2|TRBJ2-5|TRBV6-5
TGTGCCAGCAGTTACTCTCTAGCGGGAAAGACCCAGTACTTC
CASSYSLAGKTQYF
>NA|TRBD2|TRBJ2-2|TRBV19
TGTGCCAGTACCACCGGGACTAGCGGGAGGGGCGGGGAGCTGTTTTTT
CASTTGTSGRGGELFF
>NA|NA|TRBJ2-5|TRBV18
TGTGCCAGCTCACCACCAGAAACCCAAGAGACCCAGTACTTC
CASSPPETQETQYF
>NA|NA|TRBJ2-1|TRBV6-1
TGTGCCAGCAGTGAGCTCCTCAGGGGGGGCTCCTACAATGAGCAGTTCTTC
CASSELLRGGSYNEQFF
>NA|TRBD2|TRBJ2-5|TRBV30
TGTGCCTGGAGTGGGGGACTAGCGGAGACCCAGTACTTC
CAWSGGLAETQYF
>NA|TRBD2|TRBJ2-2|TRBV7-8
TGTGCCAGCAGCTTAGGGTCTAGCGGGCAAACCGGGGAGCTGTTTTTT
CASSLGSSGQTGELFF
>NA|TRBD2|TRBJ2-3|TRBV5-1
TGCGCCAGCAGCTCGGGACTAGCCTTTATTTCGGATACGCAGTATTTT
CASSSGLAFISDTQYF
>NA|TRBD1|TRBJ2-2|TRBV7-2
TGTGCCAGCAGACCGCAGGGGGCGGGGGAGCTGTTTTTT
CASRPQGAGELFF
>NA|NA|TRBJ1-1|TRBV11-3
TGTGCCAGCAGCTTATACAGCGGCCACACTGAAGCTTTCTTT
CASSLYSGHTEAFF
>NA|NA|TRBJ2-1|TRBV5-1
TGCGCCAGCAGCTTGGTGATGAGGTCGGGGAATGAGCAGTTCTTC
CASSLVMRSGNEQFF
>NA|TRBD2|TRBJ2-3|TRBV30
TGTGCCTGGAGTCCCCCTTGGACTAGCGGGGCGACAGATACGCAGTATTTT
CAWSPPWTSGATDTQYF
>NA|NA|TRBJ2-3|TRBV7-7
TGTGCTAGCAGCTTAATGGACAGCACAGATACGCAGTATTTT
CASSLMDSTDTQYF
>NA|NA|TRBJ2-3|TRBV27
TGTGCCAGCAGTTTCGGTTGGGGGCAGGGTACAGATACGCAGTATTTT
CASSFGWGQGTDTQYF
>NA|NA|TRBJ1-5|TRBV28
TGTGCCAGCAGTACAACAGGGCACCAGCCCCAGCATTTT
CASSTTGHQPQHF
>NA|TRBD2|TRBJ2-5|TRBV7-7
TGTGCTAGCAGCGCGAGACTAGCGGGGGGCCTAGAGACCCAGTACTTC
CASSARLAGGLETQYF
>NA|NA|TRBJ1-3|TRBV7-2
TGTGCCAGCAGCCCAAACCCTGGAAACACCATATATTTT
CASSPNPGNTIYF
>NA|NA|TRBJ1-5|TRBV10-2
TGCGCCAGCAGTTGGGATCGTCAGCCCCAGCATTTT
CASSWDRQPQHF
>NA|NA|TRBJ1-2|TRBV5-4
TGTGCCAGCAGCTCCAGCGTGATGGGGCGCCGGGGGGGCTACACCTTC
CASSSSVMGRRGGYTF
>NA|NA|TRBJ1-6|TRBV30
TGTGCCTGGAGAAAGTTTGACGGAGATTCACCCCTCCACTTT
CAWRKFDGDSPLHF
>NA|NA|TRBJ1-5|TRBV29-1
TGCAGCGCTGGGGGCTCGCTCAATCAGCCCCAGCATTTT
CSAGGSLNQPQHF
>NA|NA|TRBJ1-1|TRBV19
TGTGCCAGTAGTATTTGGGGCGGTCGTCATGAAGCTTTCTTT
CASSIWGGRHEAFF
>NA|TRBD1|TRBJ1-2|TRBV19
TGTGCCAGTAGCGGGAGAAGGACAGGGGCATTTGGCTACACCTTC
CASSGRRTGAFGYTF
>NA|TRBD1|TRBJ2-2|TRBV10-1
TGCGCCAGCAGCTCTACAGGGGTGGACACCGGGGAGCTGTTTTTT
CASSSTGVDTGELFF
>NA|NA|TRBJ2-1|TRBV6-5
TGTGCCAGCAGTTATTTGTATGAGCAGTTCTTC
CASSYLYEQFF
>medium-sized|NA|TRBJ2-3|TRBV19
TGTGCCAGTGTTGGGGGAACAGATACGCAGTATTTT
CASVGGTDTQYF
>NA|NA|TRBJ1-1|TRBV2
TGTGCCAGCAGTGAAGCGCATCTCGCCAGGGGCGCTGAAGCTTTCTTT
CASSEAHLARGAEAFF